This T cell receptor beta chain came from a study of early T cells in non-severe SARS-CoV-2 infection. At the level of the study: The input, bulk RNA from unsorted whole blood, was sequenced, and chains were unpaired.

Remarks on this clonotype: The antigen is unknown.

Study-wide results and limits: Matching results from VDJdb favored anti-spike CD8 responses, leaving private and CD4 specificities undetected.

CDR1 and CDR2 (germline): KGHSH, LQKENI. The CDR3 length is 14 residues. Trimming pared 3 bases from V and 7 bases from J, leaving 13 bases between. Unique molecular identifier tags were affixed to discrete cDNA molecules. TCRdb recomputed calls from the 5' RACE reads with MiXCR, one row per CDR3 protein. The sample yields approximately 79,000 distinct CDR3 sequences, roughly an eighth seen once. The receptor was isolated from an adult who was a healthcare worker with PCR-confirmed SARS-CoV-2 infection or an uninfected control (not recorded which). V gene TRBV18 combines with J gene TRBJ1-5; TRBD1 is a possible D gene (5 bases). The material sequenced was whole blood. CDR3 loop: CASSPQGGGQPQHF. The CDR3 bases are TGTGCCAGCTCACCTCAGGGTGGGGGGCAGCCCCAGCATTTT.